Presented here are 3 T cell receptor beta chains from one specimen sequenced in a study of PD-1 blockade in classical Hodgkin lymphoma. The time point denotes: newly diagnosed, previously untreated cHL patient sample. Magnetic negative selection served to purify CD4+ T cells out of PBMCs that had been thawed. Assay used: immunoSEQ multiplex PCR; TCRdb lists only in-frame clones, some missing. This sample has tens of thousands of clones; 88% occur once, and the top ten carry roughly 1.2%. Material for sequencing was CD4+ T cells from blood. These receptors were collected from a human donor with classical Hodgkin lymphoma.

The V gene is TRBV27, the J gene TRBJ2-7; D gene ambiguous. CDR1 is MNHEY, CDR2 SMNVEV, per germline (reference sequence). V was shortened by 2 bases and J by 3 bases, with 8 bases between the two germline ends. This CDR3 contains 13 residues. The CDR3 DNA reads as TGTGCCAGCAGTTTAAAGCAGAGCTACGAGCAGTACTTC. Translating gives CASSLKQSYEQYF.

V and J are TRBV18 and TRBJ2-7, with 7 nucleotides matching TRBD1. With V trimmed by 2 bases and J by 5 bases, 9 bases remained unmatched. CDR3 length equals 15 residues. CDR1 and CDR2 (germline): KGHSH, LQKENI. CDR3 sequence reads: CASSPGQDLRDEQYF. The CDR3 region has the DNA TGTGCCAGCTCACCAGGACAGGATCTGAGGGACGAGCAGTACTTC. Full variable domain (remainder filled in from reference TRBV18 and TRBJ2-7): NAGVMQNPRHLVRRRGQEARLRCSPMKGHSHVYWYRQLPEEGLKFMVYLQKENIIDESGMPKERFSAEFPKEGPSILRIQQVVRGDSAAYFCASSPGQDLRDEQYFGPGTRLTVT.

CDR3 sequence (DNA): TGTGCCAGCAGACACCGGGGCTCCTACGAGCAGTACTTC. Its protein is CASRHRGSYEQYF. The chain uses TRBV5-6 and TRBJ2-7, with D possibly matching TRBD2 (5 bases). Trimming removed 5 bases at V and 0 bases at J, with 9 bases between. The CDR3 consists of 13 residues. Germline assignment: CDR1 SGHDT and CDR2 YYEEEE.